These 2 T cell receptor beta chains share one sample of origin, sequenced in a study of identical twins. TCRdb reprocessed the 5' RACE reads via MiXCR and lists one record per CDR3 protein. This repertoire shows 700,000 or so distinct CDR3 sequences, around 8.3% found once; its top ten account for around 0.98%. These data were also filed under a second study, of yellow fever vaccine responses in identical twins.

Sequencing was performed on PBMCs. These receptors came from a woman under 30 in good health.

The sample holds a few counts of this clonotype. This rearrangement joins TRBV20-1 to TRBJ2-7; either TRBD1 or TRBD2 may supply D (6 bases each). Germline CDR1 reads DFQATT; CDR2 reads SNEGSKA (reference sequence). The CDR3 covers 12 residues. V was shortened by 8 bases and J by 2 bases, with 13 bases between the two germline ends. CDR3: CSPGAAPYEQYF. The DNA of the CDR3 is TGCAGTCCGGGGGCGGCACCCTACGAGCAGTACTTC.

This rearrangement joins TRBV20-1 to TRBJ2-2; D ambiguous. This CDR3 comprises 14 residues. CDR1 is DFQATT and CDR2 is SNEGSKA in the germline V gene (reference sequence). V lost 3 bases to trimming and J lost 3 bases, with 11 bases between them. Here the CDR3 DNA reads TGCAGTGCTAGTCCTGCAAGGGACACCGGGGAGCTGTTTTTT. This codes for CSASPARDTGELFF.